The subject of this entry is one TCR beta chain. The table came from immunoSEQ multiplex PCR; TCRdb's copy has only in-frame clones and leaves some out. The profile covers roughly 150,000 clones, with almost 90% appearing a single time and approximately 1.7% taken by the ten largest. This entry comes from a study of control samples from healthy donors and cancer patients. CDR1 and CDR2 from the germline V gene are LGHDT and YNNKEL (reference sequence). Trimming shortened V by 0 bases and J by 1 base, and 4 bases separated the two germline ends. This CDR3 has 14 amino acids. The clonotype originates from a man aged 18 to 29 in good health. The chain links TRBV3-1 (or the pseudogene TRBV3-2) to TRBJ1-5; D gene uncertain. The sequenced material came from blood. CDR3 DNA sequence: TGTGCCAGCAGCCAAGATTGGAGCAATCAGCCCCAGCATTTT. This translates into CASSQDWSNQPQHF.